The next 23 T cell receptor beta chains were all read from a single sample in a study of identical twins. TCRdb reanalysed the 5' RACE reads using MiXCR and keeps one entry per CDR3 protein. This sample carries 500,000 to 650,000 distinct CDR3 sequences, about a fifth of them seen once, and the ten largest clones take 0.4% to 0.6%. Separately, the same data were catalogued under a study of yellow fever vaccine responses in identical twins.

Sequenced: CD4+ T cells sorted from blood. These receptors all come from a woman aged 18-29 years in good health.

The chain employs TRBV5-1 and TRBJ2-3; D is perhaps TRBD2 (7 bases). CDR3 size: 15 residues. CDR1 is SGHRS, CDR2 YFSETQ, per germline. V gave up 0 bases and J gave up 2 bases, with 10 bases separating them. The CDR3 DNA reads TGCGCCAGCAGCTTGGAGCGGGGACACACAGATACGCAGTATTTT. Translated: CASSLERGHTDTQYF.

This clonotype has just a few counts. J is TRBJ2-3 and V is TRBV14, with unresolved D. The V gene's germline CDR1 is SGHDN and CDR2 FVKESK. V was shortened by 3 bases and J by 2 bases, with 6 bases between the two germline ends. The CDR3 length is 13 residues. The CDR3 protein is CASSQRTTDTQYF. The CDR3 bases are TGTGCCAGCAGCCAGCGGACCACAGATACGCAGTATTTT.

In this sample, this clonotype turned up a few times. The chain's CDR3 is CASSPGTSGGRETQYF. The CDR3 DNA follows: TGTGCCAGCAGTCCCGGGACTAGCGGGGGTCGGGAGACCCAGTACTTC. The chain links TRBV12-3 or TRBV12-4 to TRBJ2-5; TRBD2 matches at 14 bases. V gave up 5 bases and J gave up 5 bases; unmatched junction bases: 7. This CDR3 comprises 16 residues.

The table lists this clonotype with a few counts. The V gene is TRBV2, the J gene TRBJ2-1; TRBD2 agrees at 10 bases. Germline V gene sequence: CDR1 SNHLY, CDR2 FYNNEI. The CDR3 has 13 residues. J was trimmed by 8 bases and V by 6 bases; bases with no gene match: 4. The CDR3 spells CASRVAGGHEQFF. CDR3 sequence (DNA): TGTGCCAGCAGAGTAGCGGGAGGCCATGAGCAGTTCTTC. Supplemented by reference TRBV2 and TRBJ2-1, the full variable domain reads EPEVTQTPSHQVTQMGQEVILRCVPISNHLYFYWYRQILGQKVEFLVSFYNNEISEKSEIFDDQFSVERPDGSNFTLKIRSTKLEDSAMYFCASRVAGGHEQFFGPGTRLTVL.

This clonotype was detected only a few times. CDR3 bases: TGCAGTGCTAGAGCGGGGGCCGGGGAGCTGTTTTTT. Translated: CSARAGAGELFF. The gene calls are TRBV20-1 and TRBJ2-2; TRBD2 is a possible D gene (6 bases). The ends were cut back, 1 base at V and 6 bases at J, with 6 bases in the middle. CDR1 DFQATT and CDR2 SNEGSKA come from the germline V gene (reference sequence). This CDR3 region has 12 residues.

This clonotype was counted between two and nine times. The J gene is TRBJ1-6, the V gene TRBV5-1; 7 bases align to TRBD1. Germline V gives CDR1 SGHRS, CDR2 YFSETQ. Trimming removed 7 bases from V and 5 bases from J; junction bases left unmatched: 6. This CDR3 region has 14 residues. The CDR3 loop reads CASRRQGDNSPLHF. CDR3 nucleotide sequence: TGCGCCAGCCGACGACAGGGTGATAATTCACCCCTCCACTTT.

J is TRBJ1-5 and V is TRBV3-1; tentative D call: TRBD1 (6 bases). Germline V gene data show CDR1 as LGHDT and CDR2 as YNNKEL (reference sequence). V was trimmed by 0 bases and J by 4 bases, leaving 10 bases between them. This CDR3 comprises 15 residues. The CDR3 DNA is TGTGCCAGCAGCCAAGACAGGGGAGATAATCAGCCCCAGCATTTT. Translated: CASSQDRGDNQPQHF.

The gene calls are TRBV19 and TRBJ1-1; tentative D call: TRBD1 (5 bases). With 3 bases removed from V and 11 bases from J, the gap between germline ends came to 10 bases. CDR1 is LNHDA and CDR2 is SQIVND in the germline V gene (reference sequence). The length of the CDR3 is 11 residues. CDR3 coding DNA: TGTGCCAGTAGTATTTCCGGGACGGCTTTCTTT. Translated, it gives CASSISGTAFF.

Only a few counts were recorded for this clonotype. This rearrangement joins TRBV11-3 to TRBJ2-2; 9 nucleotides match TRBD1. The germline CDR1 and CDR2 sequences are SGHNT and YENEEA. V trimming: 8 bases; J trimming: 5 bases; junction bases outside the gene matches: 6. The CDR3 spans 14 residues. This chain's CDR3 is CASSGTGWTGELFF. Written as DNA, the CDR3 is TGTGCCAGCTCCGGGACAGGGTGGACCGGGGAGCTGTTTTTT.

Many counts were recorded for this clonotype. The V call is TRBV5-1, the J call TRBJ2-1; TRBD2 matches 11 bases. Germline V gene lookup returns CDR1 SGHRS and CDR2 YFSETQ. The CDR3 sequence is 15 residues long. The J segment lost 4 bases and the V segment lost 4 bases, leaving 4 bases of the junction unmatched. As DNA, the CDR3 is TGCGCCAGCAGCCTACTAGCGGGAGAGTACAATGAGCAGTTCTTC. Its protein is CASSLLAGEYNEQFF.

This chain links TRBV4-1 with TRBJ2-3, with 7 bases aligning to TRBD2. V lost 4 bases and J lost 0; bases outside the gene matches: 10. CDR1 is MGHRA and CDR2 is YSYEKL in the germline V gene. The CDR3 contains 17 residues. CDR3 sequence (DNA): TGCGCCAGCAGCCCGGGGAGTCGGCGGGAGAGCACAGATACGCAGTATTTT. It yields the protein CASSPGSRRESTDTQYF.

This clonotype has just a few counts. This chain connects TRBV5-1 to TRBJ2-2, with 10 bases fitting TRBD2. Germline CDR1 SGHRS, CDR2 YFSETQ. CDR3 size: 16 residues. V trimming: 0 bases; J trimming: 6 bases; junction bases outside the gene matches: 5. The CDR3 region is CASSLGTSGGAGELFF. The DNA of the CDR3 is TGCGCCAGCAGCTTGGGGACTAGCGGAGGGGCCGGGGAGCTGTTTTTT.

CDR3 protein: CASSQDRSSYNEQFF. CDR3 bases: TGTGCCAGCAGCCAGGACAGATCCTCCTACAATGAGCAGTTCTTC. This rearrangement joins TRBV7-2 to TRBJ2-1; a weak D match, TRBD1 (6 bases). This CDR3 spans 15 amino acids. CDR1 is SGHTA, CDR2 FQGNSA, per germline. Deletions cut 5 bases from V and 0 bases from J, with 11 bases between.

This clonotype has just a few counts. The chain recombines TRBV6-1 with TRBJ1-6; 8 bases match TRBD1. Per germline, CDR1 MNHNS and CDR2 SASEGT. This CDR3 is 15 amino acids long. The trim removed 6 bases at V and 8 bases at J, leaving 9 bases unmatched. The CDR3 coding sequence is TGTGCCAGCAGGCCTCGACAGGGGTGGGATTCACCCCTCCACTTT. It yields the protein CASRPRQGWDSPLHF.

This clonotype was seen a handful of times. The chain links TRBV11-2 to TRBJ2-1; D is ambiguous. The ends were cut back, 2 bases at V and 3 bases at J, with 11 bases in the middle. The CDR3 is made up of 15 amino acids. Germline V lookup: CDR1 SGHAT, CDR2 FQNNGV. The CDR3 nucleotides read TGTGCCAGCAGCTTACGAGACTTATTCTACAATGAGCAGTTCTTC. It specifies CASSLRDLFYNEQFF.

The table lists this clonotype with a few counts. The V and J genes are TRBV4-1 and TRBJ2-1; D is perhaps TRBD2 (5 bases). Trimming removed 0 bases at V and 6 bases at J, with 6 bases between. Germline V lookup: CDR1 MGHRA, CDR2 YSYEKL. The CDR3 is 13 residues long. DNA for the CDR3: TGCGCCAGCAGCCAAGATGAGGGCAATGAGCAGTTCTTC. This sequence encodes CASSQDEGNEQFF.

The chain's CDR3 is CSARDLLAGTYEQYF. The CDR3, as DNA: TGCAGTGCTAGAGATCTGCTAGCGGGAACCTACGAGCAGTACTTC. The chain recombines TRBV20-1 with TRBJ2-7, with TRBD2 identical over 9 bases. CDR3 length: 15 amino acids. In germline, CDR1 is DFQATT, CDR2 SNEGSKA (reference sequence). Trimming removed 0 bases from V and 2 bases from J; junction bases left unmatched: 5.

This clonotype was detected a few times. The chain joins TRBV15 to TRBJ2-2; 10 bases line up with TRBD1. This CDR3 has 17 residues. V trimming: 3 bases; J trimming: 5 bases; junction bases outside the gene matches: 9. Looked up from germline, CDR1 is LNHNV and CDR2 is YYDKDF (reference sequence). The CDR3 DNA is TGTGCCACCAGCAGGGACAGGGACAGGGGCTTAACCGGGGAGCTGTTTTTT. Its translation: CATSRDRDRGLTGELFF.

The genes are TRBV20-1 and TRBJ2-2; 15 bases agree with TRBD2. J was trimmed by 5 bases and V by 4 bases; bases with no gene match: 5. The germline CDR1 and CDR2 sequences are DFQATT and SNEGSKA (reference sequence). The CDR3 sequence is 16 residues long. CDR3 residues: CSANKGLAGGTGELFF. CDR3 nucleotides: TGCAGTGCTAACAAGGGACTAGCGGGAGGTACCGGGGAGCTGTTTTTT.

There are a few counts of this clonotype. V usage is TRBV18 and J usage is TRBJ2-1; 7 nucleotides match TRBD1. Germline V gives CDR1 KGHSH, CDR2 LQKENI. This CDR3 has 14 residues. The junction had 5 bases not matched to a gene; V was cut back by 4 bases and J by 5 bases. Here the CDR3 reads CASSQDRVDNEQFF. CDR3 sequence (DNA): TGTGCCAGCTCACAAGACAGGGTGGACAATGAGCAGTTCTTC.

The chain's CDR3 is CASSLGTSTANTGELFF. DNA of the CDR3: TGTGCCAGCAGCTTGGGGACTAGCACCGCGAACACCGGGGAGCTGTTTTTT. This chain joins TRBV5-4 and TRBJ2-2; 8 positions agree with TRBD2. Per the germline V gene, CDR1 is SGHNT and CDR2 is YYREEE (reference sequence). CDR3 length: 17 amino acids. The trim removed 0 bases at V and 0 bases at J, leaving 4 bases unmatched.

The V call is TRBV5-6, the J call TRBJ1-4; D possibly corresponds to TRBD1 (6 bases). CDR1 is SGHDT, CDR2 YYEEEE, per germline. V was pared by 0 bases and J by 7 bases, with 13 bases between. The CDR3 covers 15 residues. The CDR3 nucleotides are TGTGCCAGCAGCTTGGACGGGGTAGGGGGTGAAAAACTGTTTTTT. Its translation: CASSLDGVGGEKLFF.

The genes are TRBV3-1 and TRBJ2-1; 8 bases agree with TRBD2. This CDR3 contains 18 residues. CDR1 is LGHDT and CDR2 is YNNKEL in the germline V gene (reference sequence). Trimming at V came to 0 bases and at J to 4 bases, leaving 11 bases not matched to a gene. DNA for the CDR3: TGTGCCAGCAGCCAAGATAAAGGGACTAGTCTTAGTTACAATGAGCAGTTCTTC. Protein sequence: CASSQDKGTSLSYNEQFF.